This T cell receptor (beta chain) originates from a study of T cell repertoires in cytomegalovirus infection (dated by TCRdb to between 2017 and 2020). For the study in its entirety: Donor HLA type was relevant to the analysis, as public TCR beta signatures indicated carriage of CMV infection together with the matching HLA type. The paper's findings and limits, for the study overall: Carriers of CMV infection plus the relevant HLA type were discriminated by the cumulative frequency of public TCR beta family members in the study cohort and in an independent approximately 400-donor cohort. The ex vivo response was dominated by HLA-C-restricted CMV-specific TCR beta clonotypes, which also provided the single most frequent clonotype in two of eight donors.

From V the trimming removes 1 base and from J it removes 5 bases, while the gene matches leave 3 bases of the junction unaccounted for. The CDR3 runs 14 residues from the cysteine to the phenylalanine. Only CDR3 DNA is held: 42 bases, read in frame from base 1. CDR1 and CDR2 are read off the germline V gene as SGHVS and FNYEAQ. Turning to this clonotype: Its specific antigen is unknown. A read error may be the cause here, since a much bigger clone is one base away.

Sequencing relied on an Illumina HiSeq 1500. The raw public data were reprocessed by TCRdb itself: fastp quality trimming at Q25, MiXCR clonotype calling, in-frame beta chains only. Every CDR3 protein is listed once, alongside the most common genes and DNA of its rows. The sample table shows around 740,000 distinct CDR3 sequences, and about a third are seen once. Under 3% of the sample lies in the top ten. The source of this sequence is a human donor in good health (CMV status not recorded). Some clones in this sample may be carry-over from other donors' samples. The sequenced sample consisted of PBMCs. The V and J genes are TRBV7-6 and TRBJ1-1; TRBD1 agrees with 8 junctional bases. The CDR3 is CASSLGGQDTEAFF. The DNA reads TGTGCCAGCAGCTTAGGGGGACAGGATACTGAAGCTTTCTTT.